Each of the 27 T cell receptor beta chains below was sequenced from the same sample in a study of OX40 agonist ivuxolimab in advanced cancers. The repertoire was sequenced with immunoSEQ multiplex PCR; TCRdb's copy has only in-frame clones and lacks some. This sample yields roughly 26,000 clones, of which 88% are seen a single time; 22% belongs to the top ten. The sequenced sample was CD4+ or CD8+ T cells sorted from blood, obtained in a trial of the OX40 agonist ivuxolimab. The receptors were sampled from an adult with an advanced solid tumor such as melanoma, head and neck, liver or kidney cancer.

V usage is TRBV7-9 and J usage is TRBJ2-7, with D uncertain. V dropped 4 bases and J dropped 4 bases, with 14 bases sitting between them. Germline lookup yields CDR1 SEHNR and CDR2 FQNEAQ (reference sequence). The CDR3 spans 14 residues. Here the CDR3 reads CASSSARHGYEQYF. CDR3 in DNA: TGTGCCAGCAGCTCTGCCCGACACGGATACGAGCAGTACTTC.

The chain is built from TRBV5-4 and TRBJ2-1; D is possibly TRBD2 (6 bases). CDR3 length equals 17 residues. Germline V gives CDR1 SGHNT, CDR2 YYREEE (reference sequence). Trimming removed 1 base at V and 4 bases at J, with 18 bases between. The CDR3, as DNA: TGTGCCAGCAGCTTGAAAGGGGCGGGGATGTGGTACAATGAGCAGTTCTTC. Its translation: CASSLKGAGMWYNEQFF.

The chain joins TRBV5-1 to TRBJ2-3; TRBD1 matches 9 bases. With 0 bases clipped from V and 6 bases from J, the junction kept 5 bases outside the gene matches. The CDR3 sequence is 15 residues long. Germline CDR1 is SGHRS and CDR2 is YFSETQ. For the CDR3, the DNA is TGCGCCAGCAGCTTGGAAGACAGGGGGTCGGATACGCAGTATTTT. Amino acid sequence: CASSLEDRGSDTQYF.

This sequence joins TRBV29-1 and TRBJ2-5; TRBD2 matches 7 bases. Germline CDR1 is SQVTM and CDR2 is ANQGSEA. This CDR3 is 16 amino acids long. The V and J ends lost 1 base and 5 bases, in that order; junction bases with no gene match: 13. In nucleotides, the CDR3 is TGCAGCGTTGAAGGAAGGGAGGGGCTACCCTGGGAGACCCAGTACTTC. Amino acid sequence: CSVEGREGLPWETQYF.

To note about this clone: Additional DNA sequences in this sample encode the identical CDR3. The chain carries TRBV19 and TRBJ1-1; D might be TRBD1 (5 bases). V lost 7 bases and J lost 8, with 17 bases in between. This CDR3 region has 13 residues. The germline V gene has CDR1 LNHDA and CDR2 SQIVND (reference sequence). CDR3 in amino acids: CASNSGMGTEAFF. The CDR3 DNA follows: TGTGCCAGTAACTCAGGGATGGGCACCGAAGCTTTCTTT.

J is TRBJ2-7 and V is TRBV27, with 9 positions matching TRBD1. Germline V gives CDR1 MNHEY, CDR2 SMNVEV (reference sequence). Germline trimming cut 3 bases from V and 5 bases from J; bases unmatched to any gene: 5. CDR3 length: 14 residues. CDR3: CASSLGTGTDEQYF. The DNA for the CDR3 is TGTGCCAGCAGTTTGGGGACAGGGACGGACGAGCAGTACTTC.

The chain carries TRBV21-1 and TRBJ1-1; the table's D gene call, TRBD1, was not cross checked with the DNA. TRBV21-1 is a documented pseudogene. This CDR3 is built from 20 residues. In DNA, the CDR3 is TGTGCCAGCAGGCCTAAAGGGACAGGGAGGGAAATTCCCATGAACACTGAAGCTTTCTTT. Its protein is CASRPKGTGREIPMNTEAFF.

The chain carries TRBV27 and TRBJ2-1; 7 bases map to TRBD2. The V and J ends lost 5 bases and 1 base, in that order; junction bases with no gene match: 8. The germline CDR1 and CDR2 sequences are MNHEY and SMNVEV (reference sequence). CDR3 length: 16 amino acids. Here the CDR3 DNA reads TGTGCCAGCAGTGGGGGGGTGCCAATATCCTACAATGAGCAGTTCTTC. It translates to CASSGGVPISYNEQFF.

V usage is TRBV27 and J usage is TRBJ2-1; 7 bases agree with TRBD1. Germline CDR1 and CDR2: MNHEY and SMNVEV (reference sequence). The CDR3 totals 14 residues. V shed 4 bases, J shed 5 bases, and the junction held 5 bases outside the gene matches. The CDR3 sequence is CASSWGQLHNEQFF. The CDR3 nucleotides read TGTGCCAGCAGTTGGGGACAGCTCCACAATGAGCAGTTCTTC.

The CDR3 DNA reads as TGTGCCAGCACTGGACAGAGCTACGAGCAGTACTTC. Protein: CASTGQSYEQYF. The rearrangement links TRBV7-9 to TRBJ2-7, with a tentative D call TRBD1 (6 bases). Germline V gene lookup returns CDR1 SEHNR and CDR2 FQNEAQ (reference sequence). V lost 7 bases to trimming and J lost 3 bases, with 10 bases between them. The CDR3 is 12 amino acids.

V is TRBV5-6 and J is TRBJ2-4, with unresolved D. Per germline, CDR1 SGHDT and CDR2 YYEEEE. V lost 4 bases and J lost 6, with 8 bases in between. CDR3 length: 12 residues. DNA of the CDR3: TGTGCCAGCAGCGACGGCATAAACATTCAGTACTTC. Protein: CASSDGINIQYF. The complete variable domain, with remaining parts taken from reference TRBV5-6 and TRBJ2-4, reads DAGVTQSPTHLIKTRGQQVTLRCSPKSGHDTVSWYQQALGQGPQFIFQYYEEEERQRGNFPDRFSGHQFPNYSSELNVNALLLGDSALYLCASSDGINIQYFGAGTRLSVL.

The chain has TRBV6-5 and TRBJ1-2; a weak D match, TRBD1 (5 bases). Per the germline V gene, CDR1 is MNHEY and CDR2 is SVGAGI. The CDR3 runs to 13 residues. V gave up 3 bases and J gave up 7 bases, with 12 bases separating them. CDR3 DNA sequence: TGTGCCAGCAGTTATGGGGCAGGAACTGGCTACACCTTC. Translated, it gives CASSYGAGTGYTF.

CDR3 bases: TGTGCCAGCAGCTTAGCGTGGGACAGGGGATCTGAAAAACTGTTTTTT. It encodes CASSLAWDRGSEKLFF. This chain joins TRBV7-8 and TRBJ1-4; 10 nucleotides match TRBD1. CDR1 is SGHVS, CDR2 FQNEAQ, per germline. The CDR3 has 16 amino acids. The junction had 5 bases not matched to a gene; V was cut back by 0 bases and J by 7 bases.

This chain connects TRBV5-1 to TRBJ2-7; D may be TRBD1 or TRBD2 (5 bases each). Trimming pared 0 bases from V and 3 bases from J, leaving 13 bases between. The CDR3 totals 15 residues. CDR1 is SGHRS and CDR2 is YFSETQ in the germline V gene. The CDR3 coding sequence is TGCGCCAGCAGCTTGGACGGGACCCCTTACTACGAGCAGTACTTC. Translation: CASSLDGTPYYEQYF.

This chain uses TRBV6-1 with TRBJ1-5, with 11 bases matching TRBD1. Germline assignment: CDR1 MNHNS and CDR2 SASEGT. The CDR3 loop spans 14 amino acids. V trimming: 6 bases; J trimming: 5 bases; junction bases outside the gene matches: 3. CDR3 residues: CASSWTGGDQPQHF. DNA of the CDR3: TGTGCCAGCAGCTGGACAGGGGGCGATCAGCCCCAGCATTTT.

J is TRBJ1-5 and V is TRBV2, with D unresolved. Trimming left V 6 bases short and J 0 bases short, with 3 bases between. The germline gives CDR1 SNHLY, CDR2 FYNNEI. This CDR3 has 12 residues. CDR3 sequence (DNA): TGTGCCAGCAGAAATAGCAATCAGCCCCAGCATTTT. Translating it yields CASRNSNQPQHF. Full variable domain (outside the CDR3, taken from reference TRBV2 and TRBJ1-5): EPEVTQTPSHQVTQMGQEVILRCVPISNHLYFYWYRQILGQKVEFLVSFYNNEISEKSEIFDDQFSVERPDGSNFTLKIRSTKLEDSAMYFCASRNSNQPQHFGDGTRLSIL.

The V call is TRBV13, the J call TRBJ2-2; D not certain. Germline CDR1 reads PRHDT; CDR2 reads FYEKMQ (reference sequence). The CDR3 runs to 17 residues. Between the trimmed V and J ends, which lost 5 bases and 3 bases, there was a span of 19 bases. In DNA, the CDR3 is TGTGCCAGCAGCCCACGCTCGGCTAACCGTTACACCGGGGAGCTGTTTTTT. Its protein product is CASSPRSANRYTGELFF.

The chain employs TRBV5-1 and TRBJ2-5; D gene ambiguous. CDR3 length: 11 residues. V lost 7 bases and J lost 5, with 9 bases in between. Germline V gene data show CDR1 as SGHRS and CDR2 as YFSETQ. As DNA, the CDR3 is TGCGCCAGCTGGGATGGGGAGACCCAGTACTTC. Protein product: CASWDGETQYF.

The chain joins TRBV19 to TRBJ2-1; 11 bases match TRBD1. Germline V gene sequence: CDR1 LNHDA, CDR2 SQIVND (reference sequence). The V and J ends lost 3 bases and 3 bases, in that order; junction bases with no gene match: 1. The CDR3 loop spans 15 amino acids. The CDR3 loop reads CASSIGTGGYNEQFF. The CDR3 coding sequence is TGTGCCAGTAGTATCGGGACAGGGGGCTACAATGAGCAGTTCTTC.

V usage is TRBV5-1 and J usage is TRBJ1-2; D is possibly TRBD1 (6 bases). Trimming took off 6 bases at V and 2 bases at J, with 14 bases between the two ends. There are 14 residues in the CDR3. Per germline, CDR1 SGHRS and CDR2 YFSETQ. The CDR3 DNA sequence: TGCGCCAGCACTACGGACAGAGCAAACTATGGCTACACCTTC. It encodes CASTTDRANYGYTF.

The chain combines TRBV2 with TRBJ1-5; D unclear. The V end was cut by 2 bases, the J end by 6 bases, with 8 bases between. Germline assignment: CDR1 SNHLY and CDR2 FYNNEI. The CDR3 runs to 13 residues. The CDR3 spells CASSELSPQPQHF. The CDR3 region has the DNA TGTGCCAGCAGTGAACTGTCCCCTCAGCCCCAGCATTTT. Based on the CDR3 plus reference TRBV2 and TRBJ1-5, the full variable domain is EPEVTQTPSHQVTQMGQEVILRCVPISNHLYFYWYRQILGQKVEFLVSFYNNEISEKSEIFDDQFSVERPDGSNFTLKIRSTKLEDSAMYFCASSELSPQPQHFGDGTRLSIL.

The V and J genes are TRBV4-1 and TRBJ1-5; D gene unclear. The CDR3 is 15 residues long. Germline values: CDR1 MGHRA, CDR2 YSYEKL. V was pared by 1 base and J by 4 bases, with 11 bases between. CDR3 bases: TGCGCCAGCAGCCAAGGGATGGGATCAAATCAGCCCCAGCATTTT. It specifies CASSQGMGSNQPQHF.

This clone was detected only once. This chain uses TRBV12-5 with TRBJ2-1; 10 nucleotides line up with TRBD1. V lost 0 bases and J lost 0; bases outside the gene matches: 14. Germline V gives CDR1 LGHNT, CDR2 FRNRAP. CDR3 length: 21 residues. CDR3 region: CASGLVRGTGAPTSSYNEQFF. The DNA of the CDR3 is TGTGCTAGTGGTTTGGTAAGGGGGACAGGGGCGCCTACGAGCTCCTACAATGAGCAGTTCTTC. The variable domain in full, completed from reference TRBV12-5 and TRBJ2-1, reads DARVTQTPRHKVTEMGQEVTMRCQPILGHNTVFWYRQTMMQGLELLAYFRNRAPLDDSGMPKDRFSAEMPDATLATLKIQPSEPRDSAVYFCASGLVRGTGAPTSSYNEQFFGPGTRLTVL.

A single count supports this clone. This chain connects TRBV28 to TRBJ1-1; 7 positions match TRBD1. Trimming removed 4 bases from V and 3 bases from J; junction bases left unmatched: 5. The CDR3 is 14 residues long. The germline V gene has CDR1 MDHEN and CDR2 SYDVKM. In nucleotides, the CDR3 is TGTGCCAGCAGTTACAGGGGAATGGACACTGAAGCTTTCTTT. Its translation: CASSYRGMDTEAFF. The whole variable domain, remainder taken from reference TRBV28 and TRBJ1-1, is DVKVTQSSRYLVKRTGEKVFLECVQDMDHENMFWYRQDPGLGLRLIYFSYDVKMKEKGDIPEGYSVSREKKERFSLILESASTNQTSMYLCASSYRGMDTEAFFGQGTRLTVV.

CDR3 nucleotide sequence: TGTGCCAGCAGCCAAGGGCAGGGTAATTACTATGGCTACACCTTC. Translated: CASSQGQGNYYGYTF. The V gene is TRBV14, the J gene TRBJ1-2; a weak D match, TRBD1 (5 bases). CDR3 length: 15 amino acids. CDR1 is SGHDN and CDR2 is FVKESK in the germline V gene. Trimming took 1 base from V and 3 from J, leaving 12 bases between them.

The chain uses TRBV6-4 and TRBJ2-2; no definite D call. The V gene's germline CDR1 is MRHNA and CDR2 SNTAGT. The CDR3 totals 15 residues. V lost 5 bases, J lost 4 bases, and 14 bases lay in between. The CDR3, as DNA: TGTGCCAGCAGTCCCTCCATCTATGGCACCGGGGAGCTGTTTTTT. Translated: CASSPSIYGTGELFF.

The V gene is TRBV7-2, the J gene TRBJ2-5; maybe TRBD1 (6 bases). Gene TRBJ2-7 matches the end of the DNA better, so the J call may be wrong. CDR3 size: 14 residues. Germline CDR1 reads SGHTA; CDR2 reads FQGNSA. CDR3 in amino acids: CASSVFSGDYEQYF. DNA of the CDR3: TGTGCCAGCAGCGTCTTTTCAGGGGACTACGAGCAGTACTTC.